The clone carrying this T cell receptor (beta chain) was recorded once. This sample is drawn from a study of blood T cell repertoires in COVID-19. Study-wide background: Samples came from the United States, Italy and Spain, spanning acute and convalescent COVID-19.

The Seattle site enrolled patients during active infection and followed them longitudinally. Trimming took 2 bases from V and 1 from J, leaving 8 bases between them. The CDR3 length is 14 residues. The V gene's germline CDR1 is MNHEY and CDR2 SVGEGT. Using immunoSEQ multiplex PCR, the repertoire was profiled, and TCRdb retains in-frame clones only, with some absent. The sample lists 180,000 or so clones, roughly nine tenths occurring once. This sequence joins TRBV6-2 or TRBV6-3 and TRBJ2-5; D remains unclear. The source of this sequence is an older woman with COVID-19, enrolled during active disease. The specimen was peripheral blood. Here the CDR3 DNA reads TGTGCCAGCAGTTACACCAGAATCCAAGAGACCCAGTACTTC. It specifies CASSYTRIQETQYF.